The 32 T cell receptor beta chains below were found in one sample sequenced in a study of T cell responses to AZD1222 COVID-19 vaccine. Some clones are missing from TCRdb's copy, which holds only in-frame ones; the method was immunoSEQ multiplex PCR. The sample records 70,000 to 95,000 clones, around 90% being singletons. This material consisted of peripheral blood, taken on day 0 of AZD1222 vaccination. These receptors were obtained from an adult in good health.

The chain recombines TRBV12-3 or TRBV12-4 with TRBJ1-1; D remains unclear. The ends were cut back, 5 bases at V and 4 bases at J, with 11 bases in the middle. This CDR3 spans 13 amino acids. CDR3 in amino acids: CASSQTDFTEAFF. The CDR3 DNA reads TGTGCCAGCAGTCAGACGGACTTCACTGAAGCTTTCTTT.

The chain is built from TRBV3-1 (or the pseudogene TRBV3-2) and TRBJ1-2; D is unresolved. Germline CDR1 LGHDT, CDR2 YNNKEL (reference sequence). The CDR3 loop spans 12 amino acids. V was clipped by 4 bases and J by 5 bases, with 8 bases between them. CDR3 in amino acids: CASSLKRYGYTF. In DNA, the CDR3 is TGTGCCAGCAGCCTCAAACGGTATGGCTACACCTTC.

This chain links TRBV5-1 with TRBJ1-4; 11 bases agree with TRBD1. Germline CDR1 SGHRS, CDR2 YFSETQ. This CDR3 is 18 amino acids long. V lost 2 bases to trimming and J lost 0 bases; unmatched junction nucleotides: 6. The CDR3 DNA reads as TGCGCCAGCAGCTTAGGGACAGGGGGAGGTGCAACTAATGAAAAACTGTTTTTT. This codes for CASSLGTGGGATNEKLFF.

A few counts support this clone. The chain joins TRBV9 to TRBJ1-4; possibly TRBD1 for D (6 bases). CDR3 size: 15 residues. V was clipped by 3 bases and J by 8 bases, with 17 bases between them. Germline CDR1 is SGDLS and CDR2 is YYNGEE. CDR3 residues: CASSEVPGTREKLFF. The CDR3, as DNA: TGTGCCAGCAGCGAAGTCCCCGGGACACGGGAAAAACTGTTTTTT.

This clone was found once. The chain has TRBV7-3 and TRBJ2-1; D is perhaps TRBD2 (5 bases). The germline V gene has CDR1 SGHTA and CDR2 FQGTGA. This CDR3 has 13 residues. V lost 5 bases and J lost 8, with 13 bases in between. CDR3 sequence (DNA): TGTGCCAGCAGCCGGGCCGGGATTGATGAGCAGTTCTTC. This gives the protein CASSRAGIDEQFF.

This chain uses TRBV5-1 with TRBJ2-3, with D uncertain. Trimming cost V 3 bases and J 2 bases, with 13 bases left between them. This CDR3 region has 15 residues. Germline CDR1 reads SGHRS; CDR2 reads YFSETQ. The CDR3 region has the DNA TGCGCCAGCAGCTCATCAGGAGCCAACACAGATACGCAGTATTTT. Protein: CASSSSGANTDTQYF.

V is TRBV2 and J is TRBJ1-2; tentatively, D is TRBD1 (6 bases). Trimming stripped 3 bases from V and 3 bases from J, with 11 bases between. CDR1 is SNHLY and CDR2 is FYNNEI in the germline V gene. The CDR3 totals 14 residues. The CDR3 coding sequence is TGTGCCAGCAGTGAGACGGGGGCCGACTATGGCTACACCTTC. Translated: CASSETGADYGYTF.

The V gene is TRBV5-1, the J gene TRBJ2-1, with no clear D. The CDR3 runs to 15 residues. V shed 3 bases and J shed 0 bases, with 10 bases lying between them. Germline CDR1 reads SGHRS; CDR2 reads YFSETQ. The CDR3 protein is CASSSTSSSYNEQFF. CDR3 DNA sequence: TGCGCCAGCAGCTCTACGTCGAGCTCCTACAATGAGCAGTTCTTC.

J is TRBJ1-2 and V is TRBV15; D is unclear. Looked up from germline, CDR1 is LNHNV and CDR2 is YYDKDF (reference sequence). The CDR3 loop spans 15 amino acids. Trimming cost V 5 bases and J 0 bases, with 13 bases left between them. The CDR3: CATSYKGAPNYGYTF. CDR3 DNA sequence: TGTGCCACCAGCTATAAGGGCGCCCCTAACTATGGCTACACCTTC.

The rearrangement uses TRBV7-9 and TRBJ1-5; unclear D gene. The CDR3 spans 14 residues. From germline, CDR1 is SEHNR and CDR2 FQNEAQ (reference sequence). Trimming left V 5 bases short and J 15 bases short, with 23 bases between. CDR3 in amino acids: CASSLNQVGALRHF. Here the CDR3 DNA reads TGTGCCAGCAGCCTAAATCAGGTGGGAGCCTTAAGGCATTTT. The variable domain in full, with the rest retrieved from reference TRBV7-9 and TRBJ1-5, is DTGVSQNPRHKITKRGQNVTFRCDPISEHNRLYWYRQTLGQGPEFLTYFQNEAQLEKSRLLSDRFSAERPKGSFSTLEIQRTEQGDSAMYLCASSLNQVGALRHFGDGTRLSIL.

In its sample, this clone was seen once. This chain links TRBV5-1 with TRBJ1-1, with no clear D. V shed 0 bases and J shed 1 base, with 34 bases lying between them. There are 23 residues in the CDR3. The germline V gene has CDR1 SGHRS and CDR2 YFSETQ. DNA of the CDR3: TGCGCCAGCAGCTTGGGCCTGGGTAATAACCTCCTCATCAGTAAAAGAAGGAACACTGAAGCTTTCTTT. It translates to CASSLGLGNNLLISKRRNTEAFF.

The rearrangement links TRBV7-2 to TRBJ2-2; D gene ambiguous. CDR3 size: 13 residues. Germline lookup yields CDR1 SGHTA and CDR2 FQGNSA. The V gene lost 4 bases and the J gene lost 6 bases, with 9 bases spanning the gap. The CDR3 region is CASSSHPSGELFF. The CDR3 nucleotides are TGTGCCAGCAGCTCCCACCCCTCCGGGGAGCTGTTTTTT.

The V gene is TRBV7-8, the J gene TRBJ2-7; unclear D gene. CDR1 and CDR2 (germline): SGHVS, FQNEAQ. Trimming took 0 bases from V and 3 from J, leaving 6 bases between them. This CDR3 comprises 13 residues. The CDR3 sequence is CASSLAAVYEQYF. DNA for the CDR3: TGTGCCAGCAGCTTAGCGGCGGTCTACGAGCAGTACTTC.

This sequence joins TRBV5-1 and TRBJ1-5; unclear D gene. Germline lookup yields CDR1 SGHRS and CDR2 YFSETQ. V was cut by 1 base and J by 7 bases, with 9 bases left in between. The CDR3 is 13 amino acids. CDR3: CASSLMPGQPQHF. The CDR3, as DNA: TGCGCCAGCAGCTTGATGCCGGGACAGCCCCAGCATTTT.

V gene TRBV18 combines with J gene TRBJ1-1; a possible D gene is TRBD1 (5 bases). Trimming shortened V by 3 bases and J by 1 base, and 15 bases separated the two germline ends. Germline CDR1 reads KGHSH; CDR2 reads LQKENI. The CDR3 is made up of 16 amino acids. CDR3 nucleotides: TGTGCCAGCTCACCCAACCCTCCCAGGGCGAACACTGAAGCTTTCTTT. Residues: CASSPNPPRANTEAFF.

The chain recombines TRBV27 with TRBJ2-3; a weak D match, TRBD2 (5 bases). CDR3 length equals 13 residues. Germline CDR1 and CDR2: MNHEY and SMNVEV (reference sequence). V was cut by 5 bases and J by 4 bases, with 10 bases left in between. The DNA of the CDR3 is TGTGCCAGCAGTGCCTCGGGGTCAGATACGCAGTATTTT. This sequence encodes CASSASGSDTQYF.

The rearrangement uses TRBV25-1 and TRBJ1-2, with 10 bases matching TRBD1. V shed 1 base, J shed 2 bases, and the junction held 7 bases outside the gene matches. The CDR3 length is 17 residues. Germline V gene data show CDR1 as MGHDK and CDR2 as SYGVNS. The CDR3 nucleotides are TGTGCCAGCAGTGAATCGGGGGACAGGGGCCCCAACTATGGCTACACCTTC. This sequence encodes CASSESGDRGPNYGYTF.

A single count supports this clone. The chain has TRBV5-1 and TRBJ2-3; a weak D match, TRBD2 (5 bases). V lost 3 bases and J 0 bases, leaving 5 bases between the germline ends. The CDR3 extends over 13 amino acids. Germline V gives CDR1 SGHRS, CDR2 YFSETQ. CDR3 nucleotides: TGCGCCAGCAGCTCGGGGAGCACAGATACGCAGTATTTT. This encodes CASSSGSTDTQYF.

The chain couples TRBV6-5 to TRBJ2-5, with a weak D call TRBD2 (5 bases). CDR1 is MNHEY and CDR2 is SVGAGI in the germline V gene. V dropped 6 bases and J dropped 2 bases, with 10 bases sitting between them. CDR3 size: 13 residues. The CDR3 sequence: CASRNSGQETQYF. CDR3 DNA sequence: TGTGCCAGCAGAAACTCGGGGCAAGAGACCCAGTACTTC.

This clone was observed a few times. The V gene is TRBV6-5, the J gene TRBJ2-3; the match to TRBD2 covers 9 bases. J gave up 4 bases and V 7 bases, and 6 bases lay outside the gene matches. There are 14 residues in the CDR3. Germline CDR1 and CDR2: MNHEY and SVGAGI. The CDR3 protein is CASKGLAGPDTQYF. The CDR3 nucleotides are TGTGCCAGCAAGGGACTAGCTGGGCCAGATACGCAGTATTTT.

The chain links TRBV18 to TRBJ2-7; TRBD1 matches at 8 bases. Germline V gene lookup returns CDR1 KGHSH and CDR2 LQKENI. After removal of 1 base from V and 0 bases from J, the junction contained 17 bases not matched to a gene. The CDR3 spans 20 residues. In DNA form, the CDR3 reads TGTGCCAGCTCACCACTTACCGGGACAGGATATTACTTGAGCTCCTACGAGCAGTACTTC. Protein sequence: CASSPLTGTGYYLSSYEQYF.

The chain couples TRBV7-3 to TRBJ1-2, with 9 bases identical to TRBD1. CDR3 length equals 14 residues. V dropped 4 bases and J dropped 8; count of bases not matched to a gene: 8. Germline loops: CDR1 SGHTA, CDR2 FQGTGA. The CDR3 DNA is TGTGCCAGCAGCTCCGAACCGACAGGGGGAGGCTACACCTTC. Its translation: CASSSEPTGGGYTF.

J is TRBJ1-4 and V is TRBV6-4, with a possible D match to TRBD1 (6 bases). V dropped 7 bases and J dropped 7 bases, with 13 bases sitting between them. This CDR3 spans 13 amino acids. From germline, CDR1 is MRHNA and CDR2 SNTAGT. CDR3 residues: CASTGGLSEKLFF. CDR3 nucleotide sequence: TGTGCCAGCACGGGGGGGCTTTCTGAAAAACTGTTTTTT.

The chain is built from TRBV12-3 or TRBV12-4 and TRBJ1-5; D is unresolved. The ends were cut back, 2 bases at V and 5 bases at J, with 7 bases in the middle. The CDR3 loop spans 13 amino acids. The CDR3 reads CASSLRVDQPQHF. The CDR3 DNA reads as TGTGCCAGCAGTTTAAGGGTCGATCAGCCCCAGCATTTT.

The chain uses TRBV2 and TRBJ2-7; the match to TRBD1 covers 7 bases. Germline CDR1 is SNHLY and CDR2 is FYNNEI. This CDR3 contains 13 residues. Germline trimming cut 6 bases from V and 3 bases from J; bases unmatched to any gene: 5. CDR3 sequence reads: CASSPGQLYEQYF. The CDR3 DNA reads TGTGCCAGCAGCCCGGGACAGCTCTACGAGCAGTACTTC.

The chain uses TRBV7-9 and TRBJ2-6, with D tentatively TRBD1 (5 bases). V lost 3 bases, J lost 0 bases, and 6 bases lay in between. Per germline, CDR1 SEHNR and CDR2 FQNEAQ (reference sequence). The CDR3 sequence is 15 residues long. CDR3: CASSFRVSGANVLTF. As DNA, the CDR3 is TGTGCCAGCAGCTTCAGGGTCTCTGGGGCCAACGTCCTGACTTTC.

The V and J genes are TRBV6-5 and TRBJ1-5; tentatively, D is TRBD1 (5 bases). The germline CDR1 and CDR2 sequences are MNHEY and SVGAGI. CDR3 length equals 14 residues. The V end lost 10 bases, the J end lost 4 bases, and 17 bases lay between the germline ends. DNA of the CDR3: TGTGCCACCGCGGGGGGAGTAGGGAATCAGCCCCAGCATTTT. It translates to CATAGGVGNQPQHF.

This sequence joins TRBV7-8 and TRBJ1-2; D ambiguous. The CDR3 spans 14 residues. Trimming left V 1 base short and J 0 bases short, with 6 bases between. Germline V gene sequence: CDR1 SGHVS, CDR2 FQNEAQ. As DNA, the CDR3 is TGTGCCAGCAGCTTAGGTGGCTCTAACTATGGCTACACCTTC. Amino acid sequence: CASSLGGSNYGYTF.

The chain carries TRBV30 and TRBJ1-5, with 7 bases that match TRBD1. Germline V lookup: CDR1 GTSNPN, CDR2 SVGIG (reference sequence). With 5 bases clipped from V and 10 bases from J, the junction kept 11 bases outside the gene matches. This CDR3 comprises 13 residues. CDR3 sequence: CAWAQGGSLPQHF. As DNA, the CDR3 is TGTGCCTGGGCTCAGGGGGGATCTCTTCCCCAGCATTTT.

The CDR3 is CASSPKGLDYGYTF. The CDR3 bases are TGCGCCAGCAGCCCGAAGGGGCTAGACTATGGCTACACCTTC. V is TRBV5-1 and J is TRBJ1-2, with TRBD1 as a possible D gene (5 bases). The CDR3 is 14 residues long. V shed 4 bases and J shed 3 bases, with 13 bases lying between them. Germline V gene sequence: CDR1 SGHRS, CDR2 YFSETQ.

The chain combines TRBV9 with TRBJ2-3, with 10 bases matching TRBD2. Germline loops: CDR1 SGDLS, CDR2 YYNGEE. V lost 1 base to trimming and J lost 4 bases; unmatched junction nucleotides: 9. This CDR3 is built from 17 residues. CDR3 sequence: CASSVRVERGGADTQYF. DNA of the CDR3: TGTGCCAGCAGCGTACGCGTCGAGCGGGGGGGCGCAGATACGCAGTATTTT.

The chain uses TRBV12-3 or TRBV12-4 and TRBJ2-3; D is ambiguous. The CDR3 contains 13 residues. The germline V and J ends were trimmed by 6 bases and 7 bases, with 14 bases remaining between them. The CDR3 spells CASSLHPSNTQYF. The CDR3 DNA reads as TGTGCCAGCAGCCTCCACCCATCTAATACGCAGTATTTT.